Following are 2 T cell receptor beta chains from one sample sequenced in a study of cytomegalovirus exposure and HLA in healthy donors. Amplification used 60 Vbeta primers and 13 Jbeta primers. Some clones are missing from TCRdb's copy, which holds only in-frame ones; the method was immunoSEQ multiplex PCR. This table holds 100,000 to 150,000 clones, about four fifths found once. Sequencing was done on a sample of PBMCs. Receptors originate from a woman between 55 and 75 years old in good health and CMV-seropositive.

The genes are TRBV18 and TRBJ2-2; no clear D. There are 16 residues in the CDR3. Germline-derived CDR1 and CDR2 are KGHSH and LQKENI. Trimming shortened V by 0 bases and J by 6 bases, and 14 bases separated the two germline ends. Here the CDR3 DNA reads TGTGCCAGCTCACCACCGACAAGTCGCTACGCCGGGGAGCTGTTTTTT. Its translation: CASSPPTSRYAGELFF. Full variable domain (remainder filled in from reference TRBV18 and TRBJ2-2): NAGVMQNPRHLVRRRGQEARLRCSPMKGHSHVYWYRQLPEEGLKFMVYLQKENIIDESGMPKERFSAEFPKEGPSILRIQQVVRGDSAAYFCASSPPTSRYAGELFFGEGSRLTVL.

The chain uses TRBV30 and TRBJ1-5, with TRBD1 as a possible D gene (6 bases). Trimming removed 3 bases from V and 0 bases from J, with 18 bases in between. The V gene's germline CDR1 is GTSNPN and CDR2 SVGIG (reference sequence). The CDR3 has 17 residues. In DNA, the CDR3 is TGTGCCTGGAGCAACACCAGGGGTTCCCGTAGCAATCAGCCCCAGCATTTT. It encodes CAWSNTRGSRSNQPQHF.